A single T cell receptor (beta chain) is shown here with its context. The target of this receptor is not known. No base quality values were provided; no much bigger clone lies one nucleotide off. Libraries were built with the immunoSEQ multiplex PCR assay. For the multiplex PCR, a mixture combining 60 forward primers for TCR Vbeta segments and 13 reverse primers for TCR Jbeta segments was used. A multiplex PCR assay on genomic DNA amplified the CDR3 region of rearranged TCR beta genes. The amplified TCR beta libraries were sequenced on the Illumina HiSeq System as 87-base-pair reads. In the source study's methods: In a later analysis, 77 million or so unique TCR beta chains were counted across the 690 or so repertoires, and approximately 11 million of these chains were shared by at least two donors. Raw reads were error-corrected and collapsed into unique sequences by a nearest-neighbor algorithm in which closely related sequences were merged to remove PCR and sequencing errors. To assign V, D and J gene segments, CDR3 sequences were aligned to IMGT reference sequences. Each retained sequence needed at least a six-nucleotide match to both a V gene segment and a J gene segment. A rearrangement counted as productive if the CDR3 had no stop codons and remained in frame with V and J, and every other rearrangement counted as non-productive. CDR3 was defined according to IMGT convention as the region running from the second conserved V-encoded cysteine to the conserved J-encoded phenylalanine. Sequences without an unambiguous match to a single V gene segment were excluded from the earlier analysis of a few hundred of the donors. An earlier analysis of several hundred of the donors called V segments functional above 56.7% productive rearrangements and segregating when the between-donor standard deviation exceeded 5%. A statistical classification framework was built to diagnose cytomegalovirus status from the catalog of TCR beta chain sequences. A later analysis assigned V and J genes by comparing TCR nucleotide sequences with IMGT/GENE-DB human TR gene sequences. A later analysis assigned CDR3 sequences and most-parsimonious VDJ recombination scenarios with the TCRdist pipeline. In a later analysis, each TCR beta chain was defined by its CDR3 amino acid sequence together with its V-gene family, and reads lacking a unique V-gene family were excluded. A later analysis removed 450 to 600 highly shared, low-generation-probability nucleotide sequences to deal with suspected cross-contamination and a sequencing artifact. In a later analysis, a clonal expansion index for each public chain was calculated from normalized within-repertoire ranks of inferred template counts. In a later analysis, generation probabilities were computed using a VDJ recombination model fitted to out-of-frame rearrangements, and the results were checked against IGoR. A later analysis scored TCR-TCR, TCR-HLA and TCR-CMV co-occurrence with hypergeometric tests, applying a repertoire-size bias correction to TCR pairs. A later analysis estimated false discovery rates by permuting HLA or CMV assignments 20 times. In a later analysis, co-occurring TCRs were grouped with DBSCAN, and TCRdist sequence similarity was added when clustering was performed within HLA-allele-positive subsets. For co-occurrence clustering, repertoires with fewer than 30,000 or more than 120,000 public chains were excluded, along with roughly five repertoires with anomalous nucleotide sharing. TCRdb retrieved this table from immuneACCESS and kept in-frame rearrangements only. Not all clones are present; in checked studies, unresolved V genes account for under half, and no reason is known for the remainder. V, J and clone size are those of that table, while D and trimming were read from the DNA. The sample records approximately 300,000 clones, around four fifths of which are singletons. Approximately 2% of the sample is held by the ten biggest clonotypes.

The source of the sample is a study of cytomegalovirus exposure and HLA in healthy donors (TCRdb year 2017). The study in broad terms: An earlier analysis of 587 of the donors reported 250 to 300 Gb of sequence data and about 120 million unique TCR beta sequences obtained from about 200 million T cells. In a later genetic analysis, genome-wide SNP genotypes for about 65% of the 666 donors were used, and that subset was treated as a discovery cohort. Around 330 gigabases of sequencing data and tens of millions of unique TCR sequences made up an early release that covered several hundred HLA-typed donors. Of the 300 to 500 genotyped donors, approximately 80% were placed in the genetic ancestry cluster associated with self-reported Caucasian donors. The study combined high-throughput TCR immunosequencing, statistical association of individual TCRs with disease status, and machine learning to predict cytomegalovirus infection status. Because of strong linkage in the cohort, a few DR-DQ haplotypes were treated as single units for association and clustering. In a later analysis, previously published TCR beta repertoires from 550 to 700 donors were re-analyzed and high-resolution HLA genotyping was added so that TCR occurrence patterns could be studied. In the later analysis, no new phenotypic data were used to find candidate immune exposures; instead, reliance was placed on TCR beta sequences and their occurrence across donors. Typing coverage varied by locus: roughly 620-630 donors for A, B, C, DRB1 and DQB1; around 560 for DQA1; 606 for DPA1; some 470 for DPB1. Every discovery cohort repertoire had been produced on one sequencing platform. An earlier analysis of several hundred of the donors used high-throughput TCR beta sequencing to judge whether each TCR beta V gene segment behaved as functional or pseudogenic. The aim of the study was to test whether cataloging public T cell receptors could identify signatures of past pathogen exposure. In addition to the first cohort of about 650 subjects, a separate validation cohort of 120 different subjects was used. Among a few hundred genotyped donors of the cohort, an average of roughly 240,000 unique TCR beta nucleotide sequences were sequenced per donor, approximately 20% of them non-productive. The T cell repertoires of about 700 subjects were profiled by immunosequencing and related to cytomegalovirus serostatus. HLA typing included class I and class II loci at four-digit resolution. Donor age, sex, ethnicity and CMV serostatus were compiled alongside the repertoire data.

The research as a whole found: Compared with equally common non-associated chains, HLA-associated TCR beta chains in a later analysis were more clonally expanded and had lower generation probabilities. A few of the identified cytomegalovirus-associated TCR beta chains were confirmed in vitro to be specific for cytomegalovirus antigens. Compared with the approximately 670-donor mean, donors in an Asian-associated ancestry cluster had fewer N-insertions in productive TCRs, according to a later genetic analysis. Because counts were too low, roughly 17 rarely observed V segments, including chromosome 9 orphons, were left out of the earlier analysis of a few hundred of the donors. Some IMGT-functional V segments, including TRBV6-2 and TRBV6-3, could not be distinguished by the 87-base-pair reads and were therefore excluded. Sequencing depth was assumed to be roughly uniform across donors in the presence/absence analyses, though that assumption may not hold. Specific HLA alleles were associated with roughly 17,000 TCR beta sequences at a false discovery rate of 0.05 in a later analysis. It was suggested by the authors that the approach could potentially be generalized to other disease states and immunological phenotypes. A group of highly shared sequence variants was considered likely to be a technical artifact of the sequencing pipeline. Cytomegalovirus status was reported to be diagnosed by the classifier with high specificity and sensitivity in both the original and validation cohorts. When HLA alleles, especially DR and DQ, strongly co-occurred, TCR associations were difficult to assign to individual alleles. The only immune exposure information available for the cohort was CMV serostatus. Linkage disequilibrium might explain the correlated functional status among segregating V segments, but an unknown experimental factor could not be excluded. A further reported finding was that TCR beta sequences accurately predicted the HLA-A and HLA-B alleles for most subjects in the first cohort. A later analysis found that most CMV-associated TCR beta chains appeared HLA-restricted, with HLA associations seemingly driven largely by CMV exposure. An earlier analysis of around 500 of the donors showed that most TCR beta V segments appeared in productive rearrangements either about 87% or about 30% of the time, which broadly matched IMGT annotations. Because HLA typing was missing for some donors at each locus, association tests included only the typed subset. A later genetic analysis associated a missense DCLRE1C variant with V-gene and J-gene trimming of TCR beta chains, and an independent cohort replicated the association. In this cohort, only TCR beta chains were sequenced, and detectable features were limited by the absence of alpha or paired-chain data. Several of the top co-occurrence clusters appeared to be linked to parvovirus B19, influenza, CMV and Epstein-Barr virus, according to a later analysis. In a later analysis, the rate of TCR association differed among HLA loci, with DRB1 alleles having the most associated TCRs and HLA-C alleles having the fewest. The study listed 170 or so TCR beta chains as associated with cytomegalovirus. While some public TCRs were present in many individuals, most TCR sequences turned up only very rarely across donors.

The cohort consisted of approximately 670 healthy bone marrow donors. At the time of sampling, all cohort members were nominally healthy, though unrecorded immune exposures were likely present. The donor was CMV seropositive and was included in the group of 250 to 300 seropositive cohort members. A peripheral blood sample was provided by each donor, and peripheral blood mononuclear cells were used for TCR beta sequencing. The Qiagen DNeasy Blood Extraction Kit was used to extract genomic DNA from the blood cell samples. The V end loses 10 bases and the J end loses 2 bases, and a stretch of 15 bases separates them. Including the terminal cysteine and phenylalanine, the CDR3 comprises 13 residues. Only the CDR3 region is kept as DNA, spanning 39 bases read in frame from base 1. Based on the germline V gene, the CDR1 and CDR2 sequences are MNHGY and SVAAGI.

Sequenced input: PBMCs. This chain is built from TRBV6-9 and TRBJ2-7; D gene: possibly TRBD2, on 6 matching bases. This TCR came from a middle-aged woman in good health and CMV-seropositive. In nucleotide form, the sequence is TGTGCCACCAAAGGCGGGGCAGCCTACGAGCAGTACTTC. Translated, it gives CATKGGAAYEQYF.